This T cell receptor beta chain appears in the sequencing data of a study of cytomegalovirus exposure and HLA in healthy donors. A remark on this clone: Its antigen is not identified.

The PCR used 60 Vbeta and 13 Jbeta primers. Profiling relied on immunoSEQ multiplex PCR, and the TCRdb table lists in-frame clones only, not all of them. Altogether under 200,000 clones are present, 75% to 85% being singletons, with the ten largest covering under 2%. The CDR3 extends over 12 amino acids. V was trimmed by 2 bases and J by 2 bases, leaving 3 bases between them. Germline V gives CDR1 SGHVS, CDR2 FQNEAQ. Study-wide results and limits: The authors listed about 170 TCR beta chains as cytomegalovirus-associated. Across donors, most TCRs were seen rarely, yet some public ones were widespread. Among donors in an Asian-associated ancestry cluster, a later analysis reportedly found fewer N-insertions than the approximately 670-donor mean.

The TCR was taken from a woman under 30 in good health and CMV-seronegative. The J gene is TRBJ2-5, the V gene TRBV7-8; D not certain. The specimen sequenced was PBMCs. The chain's CDR3 is CASSLQQETQYF. The DNA for the CDR3 is TGTGCCAGCAGCTTACAGCAAGAGACCCAGTACTTC.